The next 2 T cell receptor beta chains were all read from a single sample in a study of T cell responses to AZD1222 COVID-19 vaccine. Clones were sequenced by immunoSEQ multiplex PCR, and TCRdb holds only the in-frame ones, with some missing. The table shows 100,000 to 150,000 clones, with roughly 87% occurring only once. Sample: peripheral blood, taken on day 0 of AZD1222 vaccination. Source of these receptors: an adult in good health.

V and J are TRBV6-5 and TRBJ2-1; weak D call: TRBD2 (5 bases). Germline V gene lookup returns CDR1 MNHEY and CDR2 SVGAGI. The V and J ends lost 6 bases and 11 bases respectively, with 23 bases between them. The CDR3 length is 15 residues. The DNA for the CDR3 is TGTGCCAGCAGCCTAAGCGGCCCCGAACGGAATAAGCAGTTCTTC. Translating gives CASSLSGPERNKQFF.

V and J are TRBV27 and TRBJ2-7; 7 bases align to TRBD2. CDR1 MNHEY and CDR2 SMNVEV come from the germline V gene (reference sequence). Trimming removed 5 bases from V and 1 base from J; junction bases left unmatched: 11. This CDR3 region has 16 residues. This CDR3 reads CASSNSRGVPSYEQYF. Written as DNA, the CDR3 is TGTGCCAGCAGTAACTCCCGGGGGGTCCCTTCCTACGAGCAGTACTTC.